The T cell receptor beta chain described here comes from a study of spatial heterogeneity in lung cancer. Study at large: Bulk RNA-seq from matched material yielded a T cell module score that correlated strongly with TCR transcript counts in tumor regions.

Germline CDR1 SQVTM, CDR2 ANQGSEA. V was clipped by 7 bases and J by 4 bases, with 16 bases between them. This CDR3 spans 13 amino acids. Study results and limitations: Tumor mutation count correlated with how many alpha and beta TCRs expanded intratumorally.

TCRdb fed the 5' RACE reads into MiXCR, producing one record per CDR3 protein. Here the sample spans 3,500 to 4,500 distinct CDR3 sequences, 8.5% to 10% being singletons. By share, this clonotype counts as medium-sized. Antigen specificity is unknown. This beta chain represents an off-target read in a library built for alpha chains; its size is of limited meaning. The sample's time point: sample taken at primary tumor resection. Unsorted whole RNA samples from tumor, nontumor lung or frozen PBMC were sequenced. V usage is TRBV29-1 and J usage is TRBJ1-1, with D possibly TRBD1 on 6 matching bases. The material sequenced was lung tumor tissue, taken at surgery. The sequence was collected from a male donor with early-stage non-small cell lung cancer. The CDR3 sequence is CSGGQGQGTEAFF. In DNA form, the CDR3 reads TGCAGCGGAGGTCAGGGGCAGGGCACTGAAGCTTTCTTT.